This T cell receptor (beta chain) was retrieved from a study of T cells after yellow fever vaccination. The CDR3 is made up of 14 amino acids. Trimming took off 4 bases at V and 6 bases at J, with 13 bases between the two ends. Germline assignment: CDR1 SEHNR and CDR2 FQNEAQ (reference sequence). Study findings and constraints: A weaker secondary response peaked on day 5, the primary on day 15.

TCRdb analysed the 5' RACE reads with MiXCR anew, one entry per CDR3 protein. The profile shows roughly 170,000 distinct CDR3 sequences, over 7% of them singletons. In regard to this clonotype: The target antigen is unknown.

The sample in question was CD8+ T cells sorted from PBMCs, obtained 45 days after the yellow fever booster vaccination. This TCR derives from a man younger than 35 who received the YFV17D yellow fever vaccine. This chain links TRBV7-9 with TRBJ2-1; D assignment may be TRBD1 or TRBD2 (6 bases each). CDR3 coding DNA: TGTGCCAGCAGCTCCTGGGGGGCGGGCAATGAGCAGTTCTTC. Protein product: CASSSWGAGNEQFF.